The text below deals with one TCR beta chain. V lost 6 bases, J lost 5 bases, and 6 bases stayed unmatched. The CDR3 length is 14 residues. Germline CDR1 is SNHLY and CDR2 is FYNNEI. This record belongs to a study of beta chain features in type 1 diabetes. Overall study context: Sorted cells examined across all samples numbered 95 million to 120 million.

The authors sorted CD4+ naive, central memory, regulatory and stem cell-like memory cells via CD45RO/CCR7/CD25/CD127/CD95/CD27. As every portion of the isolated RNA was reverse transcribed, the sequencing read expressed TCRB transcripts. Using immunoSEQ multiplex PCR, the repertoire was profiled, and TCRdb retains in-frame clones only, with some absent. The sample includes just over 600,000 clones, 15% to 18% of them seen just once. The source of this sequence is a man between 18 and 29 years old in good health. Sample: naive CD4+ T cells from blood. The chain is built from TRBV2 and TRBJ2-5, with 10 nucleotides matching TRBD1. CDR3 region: CASRHPGQGETQYF. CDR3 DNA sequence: TGTGCCAGCAGGCACCCGGGACAGGGGGAGACCCAGTACTTC.